One sample yielded the 10 T cell receptor beta chains listed below, sequenced in a study of beta chain features in type 1 diabetes. What was sequenced were expressed TCRB transcripts, since all of the isolated RNA had been reverse transcribed. TCRdb keeps only in-frame clones here, not all; method: immunoSEQ multiplex PCR. The sample lists 300,000 to 350,000 clones; roughly 8% were seen once. The sequenced material came from central memory CD4+ T cells from blood. The receptor source for this set is a woman younger than 35 in good health.

This clone was seen only a few times. The genes are TRBV19 and TRBJ2-1; 8 bases line up with TRBD2. The germline V gene encodes CDR1 LNHDA and CDR2 SQIVND (reference sequence). The CDR3 sequence is 16 residues long. V lost 3 bases to trimming and J lost 5 bases; unmatched junction nucleotides: 9. CDR3 loop: CASSILAGTSHNEQFF. The DNA of the CDR3 is TGTGCCAGTAGTATTTTAGCCGGGACTAGTCACAATGAGCAGTTCTTC.

This clone turned up a few times. V is TRBV7-2 and J is TRBJ1-5; D is possibly TRBD1 (6 bases). Germline V gives CDR1 SGHTA, CDR2 FQGNSA. The CDR3 sequence is 15 residues long. V shed 1 base and J shed 3 bases, with 10 bases lying between them. CDR3 nucleotides: TGTGCCAGCAGCTTAGATGGACAGTACAATCAGCCCCAGCATTTT. This codes for CASSLDGQYNQPQHF.

This clone has just a few counts. The CDR3 sequence: CASSPDRYQPQHF. CDR3 DNA: TGTGCCAGCAGCCCCGACAGGTATCAGCCCCAGCATTTT. The chain recombines TRBV7-2 with TRBJ1-5, with TRBD1 as a possible D gene (6 bases). CDR1 is SGHTA, CDR2 FQGNSA, per germline. The V end was cut by 5 bases, the J end by 5 bases, with 10 bases between. This CDR3 region has 13 residues.

The chain has TRBV15 and TRBJ2-5, with 12 bases fitting TRBD2. In germline, CDR1 is LNHNV, CDR2 YYDKDF (reference sequence). This CDR3 has 15 amino acids. Trimming at V came to 3 bases and at J to 4 bases, leaving 3 bases not matched to a gene. The CDR3 sequence is CATSSSSGRVETQYF. CDR3 sequence (DNA): TGTGCCACCAGCAGTTCTAGCGGGAGGGTAGAGACCCAGTACTTC.

The CDR3 reads CASSFQSGTSGYEQYF. As DNA, the CDR3 is TGTGCCAGCAGCTTTCAATCCGGGACTAGCGGGTACGAGCAGTACTTC. The genes are TRBV7-2 and TRBJ2-7, with 12 bases that match TRBD2. Unmatched junction bases numbered 7, after V lost 3 bases and J lost 4 bases. Germline CDR1 and CDR2: SGHTA and FQGNSA. The CDR3 is 16 amino acids.

This clone was counted between two and nine times. The CDR3 sequence: CASTGPYEQYF. The DNA for the CDR3 is TGTGCCTCAACAGGGCCCTACGAGCAGTACTTC. V usage is TRBV10-3 and J usage is TRBJ2-7, with a weak D call TRBD1 (6 bases). There are 11 residues in the CDR3. From germline, CDR1 is ENHRY and CDR2 SYGVKD. V was shortened by 11 bases and J by 2 bases, with 10 bases between the two germline ends.

This clone was seen a single time. The chain recombines TRBV15 with TRBJ2-7, with 10 bases fitting TRBD1. The germline CDR1 and CDR2 sequences are LNHNV and YYDKDF (reference sequence). This CDR3 has 15 amino acids. Unmatched junction bases numbered 8, after V lost 0 bases and J lost 9 bases. The CDR3, as DNA: TGTGCCACCAGCAGAGATGGGACAGGGGTTGGGGTGCAGTACTTC. Amino acids: CATSRDGTGVGVQYF.

This clone turned up a few times. This sequence joins TRBV5-1 and TRBJ2-7; 9 bases line up with TRBD1. The V gene's germline CDR1 is SGHRS and CDR2 YFSETQ. The CDR3 runs to 17 residues. V shed 0 bases, J shed 5 bases, and the junction held 12 bases outside the gene matches. The CDR3: CASSLGPTGTGLHEQYF. For the CDR3, the DNA is TGCGCCAGCAGCTTGGGGCCGACCGGGACAGGGTTACACGAGCAGTACTTC.

The V call is TRBV28, the J call TRBJ1-2; D not certain. The germline gives CDR1 MDHEN, CDR2 SYDVKM. The V and J ends lost 6 bases and 1 base respectively, with 15 bases between them. The CDR3 sequence is 15 residues long. As DNA, the CDR3 is TGTGCCAGCAGCCCCGGAGGGAGGATTAACTATGGCTACACCTTC. Protein: CASSPGGRINYGYTF.

The chain joins TRBV6-6 to TRBJ2-5; TRBD1 matches 7 bases. V dropped 6 bases and J dropped 5; count of bases not matched to a gene: 15. This CDR3 comprises 16 residues. The germline gives CDR1 MNHNY, CDR2 SVGAGI (reference sequence). CDR3 residues: CASRARPGQREETQYF. The CDR3 DNA sequence: TGTGCCAGCAGGGCCCGTCCGGGACAGAGGGAGGAGACCCAGTACTTC.